Listed below are T cell receptor beta chains from one sample, sequenced in a study of T-cell reconstitution after alpha-beta-depleted transplantation in children. Using its own MiXCR run on the PCR reads, TCRdb lists one record per CDR3 protein. The sample contains around 410,000 distinct CDR3 sequences, approximately 11% of which appear only once. The sequencing here drew on PBMCs from the stem cell graft donor, taken from the stem cell graft. The source of these receptors is a human donor who donated a stem cell graft to a child with acute myeloid leukemia. CDR3s include the opening cysteine and the closing phenylalanine or tryptophan. D genes are given only for firm matches. Clone size, where shown, is once, few, many, or a class for clones that have expanded.

abundance,v_gene,j_gene,d_gene,CDR3aa,CDR3nt
NA,TRBV12-3/TRBV12-4,TRBJ2-5,TRBD1,CASGQGAGKTQYF,TGTGCCAGCGGACAGGGGGCTGGAAAGACCCAGTACTTC
few,TRBV29-1,TRBJ1-2,NA,CSVGQSNYGYTF,TGCAGCGTTGGACAATCTAACTATGGCTACACCTTC
few,TRBV12-3/TRBV12-4,TRBJ2-7,NA,CASSLRSGAGISYEQYF,TGTGCCAGCAGTTTAAGGTCGGGGGCGGGAATCTCCTACGAGCAGTACTTC
many,TRBV27,TRBJ2-1,TRBD2,CASSFPPNSGAYNEQFF,TGTGCCAGCAGTTTCCCTCCGAATAGCGGGGCCTACAATGAGCAGTTCTTC
many,TRBV20-1,TRBJ2-3,NA,CSALAPTDTQYF,TGCAGTGCGCTCGCCCCCACAGATACGCAGTATTTT
NA,TRBV29-1,TRBJ1-2,NA,CSVEGIGRTYGYTF,TGCAGCGTTGAAGGAATTGGCAGGACCTATGGCTACACCTTC
many,TRBV29-1,TRBJ1-5,NA,CSVAFNEGSQPQHF,TGCAGCGTTGCCTTTAACGAGGGGAGTCAGCCCCAGCATTTT
NA,TRBV4-1,TRBJ2-4,TRBD2,CASSQLGLVKNIQYF,TGCGCCAGCAGCCAATTGGGACTAGTCAAAAACATTCAGTACTTC
NA,TRBV20-1,TRBJ1-5,NA,CSARAGQNSNQPQHF,TGCAGTGCTAGAGCGGGACAAAATAGCAATCAGCCCCAGCATTTT
NA,TRBV6-5,TRBJ1-5,NA,CASSNGQNQPQHF,TGTGCCAGCAGTAACGGACAGAATCAGCCCCAGCATTTT
NA,TRBV6-5,TRBJ1-2,NA,CASWDYGYSF,TGTGCCAGCTGGGACTATGGCTACTCCTTC
few,TRBV21-1,TRBJ2-3,NA,CASSKWRGAHTDTQYF,TGTGCCAGCAGCAAATGGCGGGGGGCCCACACAGATACGCAGTATTTT
few,TRBV5-6,TRBJ2-3,TRBD2,CASSRGGLAADTQYF,TGTGCCAGCAGCCGCGGGGGACTAGCGGCAGATACGCAGTATTTT
few,TRBV7-2,TRBJ2-3,NA,CASSLVGAASTDTQYF,TGTGCCAGCAGCTTAGTAGGTGCGGCTAGCACAGATACGCAGTATTTT
few,TRBV21-1,TRBJ2-7,NA,CASSTTEYRSYEQYF,TGTGCCAGCAGCACGACAGAATATCGCTCCTACGAGCAGTACTTC
few,TRBV5-6,TRBJ1-5,NA,CASRGQHSNQPQHF,TGTGCCAGCCGGGGACAACATAGCAATCAGCCCCAGCATTTT
many,TRBV5-1,TRBJ2-7,TRBD2,CASTVPGLANEQYF,TGCGCCAGCACCGTCCCGGGACTAGCGAACGAGCAGTACTTC
many,TRBV5-1,TRBJ1-1,NA,CASSLVRNTEAFF,TGTGCCAGCAGCTTGGTTCGTAACACTGAAGCTTTCTTT
NA,TRBV28,TRBJ2-1,TRBD2,CASSLGGLAGRSYNEQFF,TGTGCCAGCAGTTTGGGGGGACTAGCGGGACGCTCCTACAATGAGCAGTTCTTC
few,TRBV29-1,TRBJ2-5,TRBD2,CSVEGSGRETQYF,TGCAGCGTTGAAGGTAGCGGGAGAGAGACCCAGTACTTC
NA,TRBV9,TRBJ2-3,NA,CASGSAGTDTQYF,TGTGCCAGCGGCAGTGCGGGCACAGATACGCAGTATTTT
once,TRBV5-1,TRBJ2-5,NA,CASSQWSILEWETQYF,TGCGCCAGCAGCCAGTGGAGTATCTTGGAGTGGGAGACCCAGTACTTC
few,TRBV12-3/TRBV12-4,TRBJ1-4,NA,CASSLGVQKTNEKLFF,TGTGCCAGCAGTTTAGGCGTCCAAAAGACTAATGAAAAACTGTTTTTT
few,TRBV12-3/TRBV12-4,TRBJ2-5,TRBD2,CASSLGSGKGETQYF,TGTGCCAGCAGTTTGGGTAGCGGGAAGGGAGAGACCCAGTACTTC
many,TRBV9,TRBJ2-3,TRBD2,CASSVGPGGGTDTQYF,TGTGCCAGCAGCGTAGGGCCGGGAGGTGGCACAGATACGCAGTATTTT
NA,TRBV3-1,TRBJ2-1,TRBD2,CASSQGASGGRSSYNEQFF,TGTGCCAGCAGCCAAGGAGCTAGCGGGGGCCGTAGCTCCTACAATGAGCAGTTCTTC
many,TRBV6-1,TRBJ1-4,NA,CASSGGPATNEKLFF,TGTGCCAGCAGTGGCGGGCCGGCAACTAATGAAAAACTGTTTTTT
few,TRBV6-2/TRBV6-3,TRBJ2-7,NA,CASTPGLEPPYEQYF,TGTGCCAGCACCCCCGGACTGGAGCCCCCCTACGAGCAGTACTTC
many,TRBV20-1,TRBJ2-2,TRBD2,CSARTGTSGRNTGELFF,TGCAGTGCTAGGACCGGGACTAGCGGGAGGAACACCGGGGAGCTGTTTTTT
NA,TRBV5-5,TRBJ1-2,TRBD1,CASSQSRQGGSDGYTF,TGTGCCAGCAGCCAATCGAGACAGGGAGGGAGTGATGGCTACACCTTC
few,TRBV5-1,TRBJ2-5,TRBD1,CASSTWTGETQYF,TGCGCCAGCAGCACGTGGACAGGAGAGACCCAGTACTTC
NA,TRBV27,TRBJ2-2,NA,CASSLLEGLDNTGELFF,TGTGCCAGCAGTTTATTAGAGGGGCTCGATAACACCGGGGAGCTGTTTTTT
NA,TRBV20-1,TRBJ1-5,TRBD1,CSAATGGVEPQHF,TGCAGTGCTGCTACAGGGGGCGTGGAGCCCCAGCATTTT
few,TRBV7-6,TRBJ2-3,NA,CASSHRWGAEVDTQYF,TGTGCCAGCAGTCACAGGTGGGGGGCGGAGGTTGATACGCAGTATTTT
NA,TRBV29-1,TRBJ2-5,TRBD2,CSDLAGGQGETQYF,TGCAGTGACTTAGCGGGGGGGCAGGGAGAGACCCAGTACTTC
few,TRBV20-1,TRBJ1-5,NA,CSAPAGGAGQPQHF,TGCAGTGCCCCAGCCGGGGGGGCGGGACAGCCCCAGCATTTT
NA,TRBV5-1,TRBJ2-1,TRBD1,CASSLAGLDRGPYNEQFF,TGCGCCAGCAGCTTGGCGGGTCTAGACAGGGGGCCCTACAATGAGCAGTTCTTC
NA,TRBV7-9,TRBJ2-5,TRBD2,CASSSTGTSGGETQYF,TGTGCCAGCAGCTCCACCGGGACTAGCGGGGGAGAGACCCAGTACTTC
NA,TRBV7-2,TRBJ2-1,NA,CASSLLLGSYNEQFF,TGTGCCAGCAGCTTACTACTAGGCTCCTACAATGAGCAGTTCTTC
many,TRBV20-1,TRBJ1-6,TRBD1,CSAVGTGGSPLHF,TGCAGTGCTGTCGGGACAGGGGGTTCACCCCTCCACTTT
NA,TRBV7-6,TRBJ1-5,TRBD1,CASSLAAGQDWNQPQHF,TGTGCCAGCAGCTTAGCGGCGGGACAGGATTGGAATCAGCCCCAGCATTTT
once,TRBV18,TRBJ1-2,TRBD1,CASSLGQGLHGDYGYTF,TGTGCCAGCTCACTGGGACAGGGACTTCACGGTGACTATGGCTACACCTTC
few,TRBV5-1,TRBJ2-1,TRBD2,CASSSVAGVNEQFF,TGCGCCAGCAGTTCGGTAGCGGGAGTCAATGAGCAGTTCTTC
NA,TRBV5-1,TRBJ1-1,NA,CASSLSLTENTEAFF,TGCGCCAGCAGCTTGTCCCTGACGGAGAACACTGAAGCTTTCTTT
many,TRBV4-1,TRBJ2-7,NA,CASSQDQGHGAYEQYF,TGCGCCAGCAGCCAAGACCAGGGACACGGTGCCTACGAGCAGTACTTC
few,TRBV5-1,TRBJ2-7,TRBD2,CASSLAPTSGSSYEQYF,TGCGCCAGCAGCTTGGCTCCTACTAGCGGGAGCTCCTACGAGCAGTACTTC
many,TRBV5-6,TRBJ2-5,NA,CASSKWADSQETQYF,TGTGCCAGCAGCAAATGGGCGGACAGCCAAGAGACCCAGTACTTC
NA,TRBV7-9,TRBJ2-5,TRBD2,CASSFGAGDQETQYF,TGTGCCAGCAGCTTTGGGGCGGGGGACCAAGAGACCCAGTACTTC
many,TRBV18,TRBJ1-1,TRBD1,CASSPRGQGNTEAFF,TGTGCCAGCTCACCGCGGGGACAGGGGAACACTGAAGCTTTCTTT
few,TRBV29-1,TRBJ2-1,NA,CSGRPYRGGDNEQFF,TGCAGCGGGAGGCCCTACAGGGGGGGGGACAATGAGCAGTTCTTC
NA,TRBV6-1,TRBJ2-7,NA,CASSEVGAYEQYF,TGTGCCAGCAGTGAGGTCGGAGCCTACGAGCAGTACTTC
many,TRBV9,TRBJ1-1,TRBD1,CASSPNDRGDMNTEAFF,TGTGCCAGCAGCCCCAATGACAGGGGGGATATGAACACTGAAGCTTTCTTT